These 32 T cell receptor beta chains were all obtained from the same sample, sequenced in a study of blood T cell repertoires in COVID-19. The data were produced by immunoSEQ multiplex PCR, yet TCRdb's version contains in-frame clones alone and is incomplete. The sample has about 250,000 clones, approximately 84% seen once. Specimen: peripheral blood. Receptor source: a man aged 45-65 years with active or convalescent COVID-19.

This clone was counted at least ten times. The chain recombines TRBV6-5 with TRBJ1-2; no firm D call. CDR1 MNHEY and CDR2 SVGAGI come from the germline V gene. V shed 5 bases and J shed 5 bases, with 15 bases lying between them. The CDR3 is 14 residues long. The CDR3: CASSTRGIEYGYTF. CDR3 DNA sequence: TGTGCCAGCAGTACCCGGGGAATAGAGTATGGCTACACCTTC.

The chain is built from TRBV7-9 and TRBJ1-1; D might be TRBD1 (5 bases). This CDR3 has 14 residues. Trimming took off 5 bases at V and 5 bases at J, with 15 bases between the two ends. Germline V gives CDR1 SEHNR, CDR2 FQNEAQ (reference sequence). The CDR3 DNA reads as TGTGCCAGCAGCCCGCCCAGGGCTGCGACTGAAGCTTTCTTT. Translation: CASSPPRAATEAFF.

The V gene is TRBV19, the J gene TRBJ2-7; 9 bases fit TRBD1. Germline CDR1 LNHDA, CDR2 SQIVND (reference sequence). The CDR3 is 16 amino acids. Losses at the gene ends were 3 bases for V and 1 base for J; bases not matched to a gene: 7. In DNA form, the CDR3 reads TGTGCCAGTAGTATGAGACAGGGGGAGACGTCCTACGAGCAGTACTTC. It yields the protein CASSMRQGETSYEQYF.

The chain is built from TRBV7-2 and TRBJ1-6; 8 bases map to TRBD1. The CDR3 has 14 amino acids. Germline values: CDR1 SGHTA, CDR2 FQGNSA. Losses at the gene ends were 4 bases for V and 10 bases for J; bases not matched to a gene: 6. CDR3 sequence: CASSSTGVPSPLHF. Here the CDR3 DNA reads TGTGCCAGCAGCTCGACAGGGGTTCCCTCACCCCTCCACTTT.

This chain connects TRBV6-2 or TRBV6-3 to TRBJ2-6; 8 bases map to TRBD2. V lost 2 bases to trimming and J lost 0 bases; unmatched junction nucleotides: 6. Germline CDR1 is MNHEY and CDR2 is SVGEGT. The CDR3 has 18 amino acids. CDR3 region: CASSYPGGGHSGANVLTF. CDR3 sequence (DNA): TGTGCCAGCAGTTACCCCGGGGGGGGCCACTCTGGGGCCAACGTCCTGACTTTC.

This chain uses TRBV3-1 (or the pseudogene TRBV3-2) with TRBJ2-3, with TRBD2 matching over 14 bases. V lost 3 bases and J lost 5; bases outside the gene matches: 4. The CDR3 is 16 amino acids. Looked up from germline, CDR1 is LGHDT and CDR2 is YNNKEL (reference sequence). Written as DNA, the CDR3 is TGTGCCAGCAGCCAGGAGGGACTAGCGGGGGTAGATACGCAGTATTTT. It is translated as CASSQEGLAGVDTQYF.

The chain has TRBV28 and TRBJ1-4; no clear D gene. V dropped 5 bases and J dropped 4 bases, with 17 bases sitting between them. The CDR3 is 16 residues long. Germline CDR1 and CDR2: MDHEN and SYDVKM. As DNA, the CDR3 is TGTGCCAGCAGTCCTTTATCGGGTGATAGTAATGAAAAACTGTTTTTT. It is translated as CASSPLSGDSNEKLFF.

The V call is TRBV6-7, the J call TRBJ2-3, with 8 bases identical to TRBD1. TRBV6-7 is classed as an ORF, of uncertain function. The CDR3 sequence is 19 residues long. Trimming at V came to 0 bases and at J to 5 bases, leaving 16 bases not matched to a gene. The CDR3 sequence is CASSYSNRGRTTNVDTQYF. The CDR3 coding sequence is TGTGCCAGCAGTTACTCGAACAGGGGGAGGACCACCAACGTAGATACGCAGTATTTT.

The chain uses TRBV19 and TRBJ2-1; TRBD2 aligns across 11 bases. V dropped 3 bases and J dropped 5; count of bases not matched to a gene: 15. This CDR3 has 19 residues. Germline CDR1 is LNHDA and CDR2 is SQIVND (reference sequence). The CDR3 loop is CASSIAGTSGVQLNNEQFF. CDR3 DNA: TGTGCCAGTAGTATTGCCGGGACTAGCGGAGTTCAACTGAACAATGAGCAGTTCTTC.

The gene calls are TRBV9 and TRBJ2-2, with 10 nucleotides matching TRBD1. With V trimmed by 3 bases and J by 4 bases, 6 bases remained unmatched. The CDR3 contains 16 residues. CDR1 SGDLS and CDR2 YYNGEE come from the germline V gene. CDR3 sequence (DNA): TGTGCCAGCAGCGCCTGGGGACAGGGGACCACCGGGGAGCTGTTTTTT. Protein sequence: CASSAWGQGTTGELFF.

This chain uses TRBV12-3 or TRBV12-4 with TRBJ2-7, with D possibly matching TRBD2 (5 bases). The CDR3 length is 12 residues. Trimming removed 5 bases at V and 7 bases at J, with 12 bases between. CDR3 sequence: CASSQGLGEQYF. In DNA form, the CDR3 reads TGTGCCAGCAGTCAAGGACTGGGAGAGCAGTACTTC.

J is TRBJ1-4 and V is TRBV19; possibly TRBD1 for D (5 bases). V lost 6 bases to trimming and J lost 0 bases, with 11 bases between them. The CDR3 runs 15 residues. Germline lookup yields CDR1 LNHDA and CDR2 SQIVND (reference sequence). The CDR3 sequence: CASRQGGATNEKLFF. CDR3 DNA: TGTGCCAGTAGGCAGGGAGGGGCAACTAATGAAAAACTGTTTTTT. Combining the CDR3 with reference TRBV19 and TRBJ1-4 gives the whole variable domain DGGITQSPKYLFRKEGQNVTLSCEQNLNHDAMYWYRQDPGQGLRLIYYSQIVNDFQKGDIAEGYSVSREKKESFPLTVTSAQKNPTAFYLCASRQGGATNEKLFFGSGTQLSVL.

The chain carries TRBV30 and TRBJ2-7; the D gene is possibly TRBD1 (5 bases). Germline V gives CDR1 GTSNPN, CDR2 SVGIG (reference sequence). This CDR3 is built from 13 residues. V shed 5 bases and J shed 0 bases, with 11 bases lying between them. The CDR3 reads CAWRQGPSYEQYF. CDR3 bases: TGTGCCTGGCGGCAGGGCCCCTCCTACGAGCAGTACTTC.

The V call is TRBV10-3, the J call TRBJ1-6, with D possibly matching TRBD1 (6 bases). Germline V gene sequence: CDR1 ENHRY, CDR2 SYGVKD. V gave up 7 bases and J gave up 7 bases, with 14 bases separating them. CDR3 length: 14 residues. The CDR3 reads CAIKGEGRNSPLHF. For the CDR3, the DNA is TGTGCCATCAAGGGGGAGGGACGGAATTCACCCCTCCACTTT.

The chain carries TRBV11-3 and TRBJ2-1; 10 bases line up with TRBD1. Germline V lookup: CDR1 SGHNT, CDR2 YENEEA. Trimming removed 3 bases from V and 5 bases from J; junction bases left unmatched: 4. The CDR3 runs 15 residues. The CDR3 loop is CASSLTGQGNNEQFF. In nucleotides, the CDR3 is TGTGCCAGCAGCTTGACGGGACAGGGGAACAATGAGCAGTTCTTC.

CDR3 amino acids: CASSPGGGELFF. CDR3 nucleotides: TGTGCCAGCAGTCCCGGGGGCGGGGAGCTGTTTTTT. V gene TRBV27 combines with J gene TRBJ2-2; tentatively, D is TRBD2 (6 bases). The CDR3 has 12 amino acids. Germline values: CDR1 MNHEY, CDR2 SMNVEV (reference sequence). V lost 5 bases to trimming and J lost 7 bases, with 8 bases between them.

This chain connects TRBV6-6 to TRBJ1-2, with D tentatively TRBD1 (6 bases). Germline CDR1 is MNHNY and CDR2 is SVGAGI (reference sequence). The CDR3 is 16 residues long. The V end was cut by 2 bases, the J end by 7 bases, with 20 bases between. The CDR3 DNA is TGTGCCAGCAGTTACGACCCCCAGGGGTCTTCTCTTGGCTACACCTTC. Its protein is CASSYDPQGSSLGYTF.

The CDR3 DNA follows: TGTGCCAGCAGTGAGGCGGCGGGGCCGCCCTACGAGCAGTACTTC. It codes for CASSEAAGPPYEQYF. This chain uses TRBV25-1 with TRBJ2-7, with D possibly TRBD2 on 6 matching bases. CDR1 and CDR2 from the germline V gene are MGHDK and SYGVNS. V was pared by 3 bases and J by 2 bases, with 14 bases between. The CDR3 is made up of 15 amino acids.

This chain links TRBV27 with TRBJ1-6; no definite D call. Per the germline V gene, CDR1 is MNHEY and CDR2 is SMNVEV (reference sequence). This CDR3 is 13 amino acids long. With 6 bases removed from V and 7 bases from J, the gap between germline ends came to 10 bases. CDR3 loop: CASSHGGNSPLHF. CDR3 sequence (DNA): TGTGCCAGCAGCCACGGAGGCAATTCACCCCTCCACTTT.

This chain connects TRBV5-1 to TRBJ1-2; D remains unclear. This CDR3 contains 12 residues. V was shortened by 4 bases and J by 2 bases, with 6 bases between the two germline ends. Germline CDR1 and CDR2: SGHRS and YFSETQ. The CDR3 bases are TGCGCCAGCAGCCAGAAGAACTATGGCTACACCTTC. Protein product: CASSQKNYGYTF.

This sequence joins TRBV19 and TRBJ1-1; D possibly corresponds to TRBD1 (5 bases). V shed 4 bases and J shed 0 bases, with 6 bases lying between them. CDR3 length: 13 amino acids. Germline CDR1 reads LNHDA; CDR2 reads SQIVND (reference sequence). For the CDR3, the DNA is TGTGCCAGTAGTACGACAGTGAACACTGAAGCTTTCTTT. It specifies CASSTTVNTEAFF.

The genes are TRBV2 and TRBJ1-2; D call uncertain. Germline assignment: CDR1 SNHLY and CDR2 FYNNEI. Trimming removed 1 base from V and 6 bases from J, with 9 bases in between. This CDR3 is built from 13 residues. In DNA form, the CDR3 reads TGTGCCAGCAGTGAAGGAGGTTTCAATGGCTACACCTTC. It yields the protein CASSEGGFNGYTF.

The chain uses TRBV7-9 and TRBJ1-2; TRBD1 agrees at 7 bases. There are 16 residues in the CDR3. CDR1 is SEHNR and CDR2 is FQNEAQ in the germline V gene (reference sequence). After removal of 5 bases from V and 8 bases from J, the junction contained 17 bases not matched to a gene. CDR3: CASSLSAPIGGLGYTF. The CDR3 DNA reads TGTGCCAGCAGCCTTAGCGCCCCAATAGGGGGCTTGGGCTACACCTTC.

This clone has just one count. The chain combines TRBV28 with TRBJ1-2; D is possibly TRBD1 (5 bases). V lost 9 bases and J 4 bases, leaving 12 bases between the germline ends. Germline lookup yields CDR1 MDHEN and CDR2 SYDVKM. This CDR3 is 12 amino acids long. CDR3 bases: TGTGCCAGTGCCGGACAACCCTATGGCTACACCTTC. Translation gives CASAGQPYGYTF.

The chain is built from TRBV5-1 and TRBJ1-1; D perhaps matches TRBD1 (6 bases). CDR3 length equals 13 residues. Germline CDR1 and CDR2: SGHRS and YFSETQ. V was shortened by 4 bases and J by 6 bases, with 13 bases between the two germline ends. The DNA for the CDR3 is TGCGCCAGCAGCCCCCTGACAGGTCCTGAAGCTTTCTTT. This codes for CASSPLTGPEAFF.

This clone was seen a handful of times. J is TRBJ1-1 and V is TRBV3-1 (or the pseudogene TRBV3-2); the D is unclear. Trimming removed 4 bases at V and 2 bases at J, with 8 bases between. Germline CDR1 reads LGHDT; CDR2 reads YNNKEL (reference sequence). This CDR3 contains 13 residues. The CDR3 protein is CASSLQINTEAFF. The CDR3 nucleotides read TGTGCCAGCAGCCTACAGATAAACACTGAAGCTTTCTTT.

The CDR3 here is CASSLGSREDTEAFF. The CDR3 nucleotides read TGTGCCAGCAGCTTGGGTAGCAGGGAGGATACTGAAGCTTTCTTT. The rearrangement joins TRBV5-4 to TRBJ1-1; maybe TRBD1 (5 bases). Deletions cut 0 bases from V and 5 bases from J, with 14 bases between. The germline CDR1 and CDR2 sequences are SGHNT and YYREEE (reference sequence). This CDR3 has 15 residues. The variable domain in full, with the rest retrieved from reference TRBV5-4 and TRBJ1-1, is ETGVTQSPTHLIKTRGQQVTLRCSSQSGHNTVSWYQQALGQGPQFIFQYYREEENGRGNFPPRFSGLQFPNYSSELNVNALELDDSALYLCASSLGSREDTEAFFGQGTRLTVV.

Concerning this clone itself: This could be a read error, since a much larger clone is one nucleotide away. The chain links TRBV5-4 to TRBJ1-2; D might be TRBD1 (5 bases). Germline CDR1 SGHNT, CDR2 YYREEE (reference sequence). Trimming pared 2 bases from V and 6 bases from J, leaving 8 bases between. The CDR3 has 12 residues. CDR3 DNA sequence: TGTGCCAGCAGCTTTACGGGGGATGGCTACACCTTC. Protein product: CASSFTGDGYTF.

This CDR3 is CASSTQGGTNEKLFF. CDR3 DNA sequence: TGTGCCAGCAGCACGCAGGGAGGAACTAATGAAAAACTGTTTTTT. The chain combines TRBV7-2 with TRBJ1-4, with a possible D match to TRBD1 (5 bases). The CDR3 length is 15 residues. CDR1 and CDR2 (germline): SGHTA, FQGNSA. Trimming took 5 bases from V and 1 from J, leaving 11 bases between them.

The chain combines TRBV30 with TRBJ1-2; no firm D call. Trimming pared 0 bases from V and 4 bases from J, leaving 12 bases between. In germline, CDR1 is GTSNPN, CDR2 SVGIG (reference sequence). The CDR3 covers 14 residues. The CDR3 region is CAWSVVSYSYGYTF. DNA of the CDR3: TGTGCCTGGAGTGTAGTTTCGTACAGCTATGGCTACACCTTC. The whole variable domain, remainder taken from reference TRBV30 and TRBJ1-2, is SQTIHQWPATLVQPVGSPLSLECTVEGTSNPNLYWYRQAAGRGLQLLFYSVGIGQISSEVPQNLSASRPQDRQFILSSKKLLLSDSGFYLCAWSVVSYSYGYTFGSGTRLTVV.

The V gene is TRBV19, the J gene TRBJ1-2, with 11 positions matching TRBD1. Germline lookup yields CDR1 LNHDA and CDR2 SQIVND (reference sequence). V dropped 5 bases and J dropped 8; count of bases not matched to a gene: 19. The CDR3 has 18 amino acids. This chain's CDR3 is CASSSRIGQGALRGGYTF. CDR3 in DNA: TGTGCCAGTAGTTCCCGAATCGGACAGGGGGCGCTTAGGGGCGGCTACACCTTC. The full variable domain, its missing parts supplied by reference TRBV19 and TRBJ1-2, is DGGITQSPKYLFRKEGQNVTLSCEQNLNHDAMYWYRQDPGQGLRLIYYSQIVNDFQKGDIAEGYSVSREKKESFPLTVTSAQKNPTAFYLCASSSRIGQGALRGGYTFGSGTRLTVV.

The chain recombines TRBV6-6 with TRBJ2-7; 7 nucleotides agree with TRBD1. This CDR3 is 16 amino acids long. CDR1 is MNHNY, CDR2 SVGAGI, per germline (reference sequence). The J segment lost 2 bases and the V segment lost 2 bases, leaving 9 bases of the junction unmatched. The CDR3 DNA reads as TGTGCCAGCAGTTACGCACCGGGACAGCAAGCCTACGAGCAGTACTTC. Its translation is CASSYAPGQQAYEQYF.